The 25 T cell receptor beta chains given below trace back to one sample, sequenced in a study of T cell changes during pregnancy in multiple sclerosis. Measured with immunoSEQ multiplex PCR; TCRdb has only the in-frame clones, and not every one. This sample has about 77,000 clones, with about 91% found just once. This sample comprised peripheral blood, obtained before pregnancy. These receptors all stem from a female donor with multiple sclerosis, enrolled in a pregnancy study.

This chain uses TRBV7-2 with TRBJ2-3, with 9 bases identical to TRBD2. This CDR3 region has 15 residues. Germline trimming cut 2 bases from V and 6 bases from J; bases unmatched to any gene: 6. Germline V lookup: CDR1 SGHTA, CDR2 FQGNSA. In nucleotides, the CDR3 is TGTGCCAGCAGCTTACGCGGGGGGGCAGCTGATACGCAGTATTTT. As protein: CASSLRGGAADTQYF.

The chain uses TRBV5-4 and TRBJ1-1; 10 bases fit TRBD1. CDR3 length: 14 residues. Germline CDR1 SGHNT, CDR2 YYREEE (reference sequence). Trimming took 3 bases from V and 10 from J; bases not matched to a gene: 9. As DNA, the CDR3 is TGTGCCAGCAGCTCTCGCGGGACAGGGGAGGCAGCTTTCTTT. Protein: CASSSRGTGEAAFF.

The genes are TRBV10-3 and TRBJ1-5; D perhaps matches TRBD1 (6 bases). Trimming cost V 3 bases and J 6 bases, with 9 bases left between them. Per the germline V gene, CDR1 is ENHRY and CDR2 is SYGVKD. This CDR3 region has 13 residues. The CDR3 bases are TGTGCCATCAGTGAAGTCAGGGGTCAGCCCCAGCATTTT. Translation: CAISEVRGQPQHF.

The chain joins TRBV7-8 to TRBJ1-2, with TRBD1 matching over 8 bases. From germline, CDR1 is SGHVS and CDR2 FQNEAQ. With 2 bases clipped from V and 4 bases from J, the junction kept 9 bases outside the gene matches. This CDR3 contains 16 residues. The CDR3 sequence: CASSLRGQGPSYGYTF. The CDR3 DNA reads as TGTGCCAGCAGCTTAAGAGGACAGGGTCCGTCCTATGGCTACACCTTC.

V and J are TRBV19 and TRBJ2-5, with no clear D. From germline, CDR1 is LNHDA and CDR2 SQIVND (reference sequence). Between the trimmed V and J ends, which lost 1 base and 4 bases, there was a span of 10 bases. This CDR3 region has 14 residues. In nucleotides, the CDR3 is TGTGCCAGTAGTATAGTGAGCAATACAGAGACCCAGTACTTC. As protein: CASSIVSNTETQYF.

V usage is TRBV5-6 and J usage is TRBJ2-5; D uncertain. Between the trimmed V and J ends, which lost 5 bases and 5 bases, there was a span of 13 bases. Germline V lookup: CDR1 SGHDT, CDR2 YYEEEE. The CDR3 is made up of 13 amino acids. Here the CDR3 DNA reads TGTGCCAGCAGATCGACTCCGGAGGAGACCCAGTACTTC. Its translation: CASRSTPEETQYF.

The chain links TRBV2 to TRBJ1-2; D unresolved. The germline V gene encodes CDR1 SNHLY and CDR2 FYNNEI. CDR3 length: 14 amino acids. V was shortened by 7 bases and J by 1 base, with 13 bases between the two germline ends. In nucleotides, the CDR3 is TGTGCCAGCAATGTGGAGGCGATTAACTATGGCTACACCTTC. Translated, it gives CASNVEAINYGYTF.

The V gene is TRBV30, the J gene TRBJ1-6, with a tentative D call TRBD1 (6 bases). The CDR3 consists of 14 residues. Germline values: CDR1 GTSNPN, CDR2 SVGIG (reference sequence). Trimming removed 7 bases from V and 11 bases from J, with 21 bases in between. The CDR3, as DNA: TGTGCCTACCGTCGCGGGGGCGAAGGTCCACCCCTCCACTTT. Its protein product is CAYRRGGEGPPLHF.

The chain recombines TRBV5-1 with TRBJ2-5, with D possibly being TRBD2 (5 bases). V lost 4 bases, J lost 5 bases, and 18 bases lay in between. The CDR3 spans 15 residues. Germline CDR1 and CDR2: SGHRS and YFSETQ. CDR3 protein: CASSKDMLRRETQYF. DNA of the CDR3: TGCGCCAGCAGCAAAGACATGCTACGGAGGGAGACCCAGTACTTC.

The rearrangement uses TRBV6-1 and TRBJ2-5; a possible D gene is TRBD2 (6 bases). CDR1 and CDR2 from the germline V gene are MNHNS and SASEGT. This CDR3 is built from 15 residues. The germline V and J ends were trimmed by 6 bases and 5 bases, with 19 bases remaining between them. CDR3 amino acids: CASSRPIEGRETQYF. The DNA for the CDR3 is TGTGCCAGCAGCCGTCCAATAGAGGGGAGGGAGACCCAGTACTTC.

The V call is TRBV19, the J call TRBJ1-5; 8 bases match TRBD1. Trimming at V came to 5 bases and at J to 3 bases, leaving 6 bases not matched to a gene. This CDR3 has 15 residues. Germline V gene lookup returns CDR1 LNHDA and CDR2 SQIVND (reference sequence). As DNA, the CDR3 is TGTGCCAGTAGTTCCGGACAGGGAAACAATCAGCCCCAGCATTTT. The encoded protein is CASSSGQGNNQPQHF.

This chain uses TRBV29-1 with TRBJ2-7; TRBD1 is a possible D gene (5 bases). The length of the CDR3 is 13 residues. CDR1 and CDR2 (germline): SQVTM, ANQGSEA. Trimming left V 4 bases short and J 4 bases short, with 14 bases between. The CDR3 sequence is CSVGSGALYEQYF. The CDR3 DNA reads TGCAGCGTTGGATCTGGGGCCCTATACGAGCAGTACTTC.

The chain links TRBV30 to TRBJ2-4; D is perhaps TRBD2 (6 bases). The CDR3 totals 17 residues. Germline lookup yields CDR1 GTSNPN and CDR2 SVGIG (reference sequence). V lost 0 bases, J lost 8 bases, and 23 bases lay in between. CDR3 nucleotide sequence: TGTGCCTGGAGTGTCCCACGAATCCCCGGTCCGGGGGACATTCAGTACTTC. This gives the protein CAWSVPRIPGPGDIQYF.

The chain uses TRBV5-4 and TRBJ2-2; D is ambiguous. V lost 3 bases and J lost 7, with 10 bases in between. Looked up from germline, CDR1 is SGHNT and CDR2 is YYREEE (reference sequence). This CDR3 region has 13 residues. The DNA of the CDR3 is TGTGCCAGCAGCTCACGTTATAGCGGGGAGCTGTTTTTT. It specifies CASSSRYSGELFF.

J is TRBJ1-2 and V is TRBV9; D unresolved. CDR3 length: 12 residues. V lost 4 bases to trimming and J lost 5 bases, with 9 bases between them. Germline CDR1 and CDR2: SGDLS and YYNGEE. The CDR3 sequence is CASSRVGYGYTF. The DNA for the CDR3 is TGTGCCAGCAGCCGGGTTGGGTATGGCTACACCTTC.

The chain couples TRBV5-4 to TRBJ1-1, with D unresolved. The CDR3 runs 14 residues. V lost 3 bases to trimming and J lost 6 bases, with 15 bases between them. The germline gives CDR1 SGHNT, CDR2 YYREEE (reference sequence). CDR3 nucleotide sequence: TGTGCCAGCAGCTCACTGACCGGCGGGGCTGAAGCTTTCTTT. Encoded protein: CASSSLTGGAEAFF.

CDR3 nucleotides: TGTGCCAGCAGCCTCACCGACAGGGGGCATGGCTACACCTTC. Its protein product is CASSLTDRGHGYTF. This chain connects TRBV7-9 to TRBJ1-2; the match to TRBD1 covers 10 bases. The trim removed 5 bases at V and 6 bases at J, leaving 6 bases unmatched. The CDR3 is 14 amino acids. Germline assignment: CDR1 SEHNR and CDR2 FQNEAQ (reference sequence). The entire variable domain, with the rest obtained from reference TRBV7-9 and TRBJ1-2, is as follows: DTGVSQNPRHKITKRGQNVTFRCDPISEHNRLYWYRQTLGQGPEFLTYFQNEAQLEKSRLLSDRFSAERPKGSFSTLEIQRTEQGDSAMYLCASSLTDRGHGYTFGSGTRLTVV.

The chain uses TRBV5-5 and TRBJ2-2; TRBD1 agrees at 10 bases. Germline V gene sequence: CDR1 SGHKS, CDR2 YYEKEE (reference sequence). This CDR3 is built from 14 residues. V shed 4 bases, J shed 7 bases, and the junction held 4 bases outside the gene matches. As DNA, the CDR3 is TGTGCCAGCAGCCCGACAGGGGGCGGCGGGGAGCTGTTTTTT. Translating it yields CASSPTGGGGELFF. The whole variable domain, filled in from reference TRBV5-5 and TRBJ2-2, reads DAGVTQSPTHLIKTRGQQVTLRCSPISGHKSVSWYQQVLGQGPQFIFQYYEKEERGRGNFPDRFSARQFPNYSSELNVNALLLGDSALYLCASSPTGGGGELFFGEGSRLTVL.

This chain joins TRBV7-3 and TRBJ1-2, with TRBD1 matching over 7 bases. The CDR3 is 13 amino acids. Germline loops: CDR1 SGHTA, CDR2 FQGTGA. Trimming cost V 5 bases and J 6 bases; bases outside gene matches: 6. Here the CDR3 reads CASSQRTGDGYTF. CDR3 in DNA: TGTGCCAGCAGCCAACGTACAGGGGATGGCTACACCTTC.

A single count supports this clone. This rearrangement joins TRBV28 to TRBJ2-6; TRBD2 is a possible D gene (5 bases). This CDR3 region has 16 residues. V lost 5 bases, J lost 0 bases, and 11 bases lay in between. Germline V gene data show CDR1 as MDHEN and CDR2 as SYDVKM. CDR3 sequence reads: CASSPAGRSGANVLTF. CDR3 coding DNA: TGTGCCAGCAGTCCCGCGGGCCGCTCTGGGGCCAACGTCCTGACTTTC. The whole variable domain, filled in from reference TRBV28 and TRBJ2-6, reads DVKVTQSSRYLVKRTGEKVFLECVQDMDHENMFWYRQDPGLGLRLIYFSYDVKMKEKGDIPEGYSVSREKKERFSLILESASTNQTSMYLCASSPAGRSGANVLTFGAGSRLTVL.

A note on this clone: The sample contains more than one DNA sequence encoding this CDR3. Here the CDR3 DNA reads TGTGCCAGCAGCGTAGGTGCCCGGGGTGAAAAACTGTTTTTT. Translating it yields CASSVGARGEKLFF. This chain connects TRBV9 to TRBJ1-4; D call uncertain. Germline-derived CDR1 and CDR2 are SGDLS and YYNGEE. This CDR3 has 14 amino acids. Deletions cut 0 bases from V and 7 bases from J, with 10 bases between. The full variable domain, rest sourced from reference TRBV9 and TRBJ1-4, is DSGVTQTPKHLITATGQRVTLRCSPRSGDLSVYWYQQSLDQGLQFLIQYYNGEERAKGNILERFSAQQFPDLHSELNLSSLELGDSALYFCASSVGARGEKLFFGSGTQLSVL.

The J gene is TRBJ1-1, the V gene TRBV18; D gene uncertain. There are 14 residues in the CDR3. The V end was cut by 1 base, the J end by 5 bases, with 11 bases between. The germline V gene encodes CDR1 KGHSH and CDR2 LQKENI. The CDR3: CASSPRQVGTEAFF. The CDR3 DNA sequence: TGTGCCAGCTCACCACGGCAGGTTGGGACTGAAGCTTTCTTT.

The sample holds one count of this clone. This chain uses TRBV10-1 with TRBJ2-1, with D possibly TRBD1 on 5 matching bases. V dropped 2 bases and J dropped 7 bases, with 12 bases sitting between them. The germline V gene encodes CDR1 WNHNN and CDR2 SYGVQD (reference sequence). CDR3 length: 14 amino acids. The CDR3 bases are TGCGCCAGCAGTGAGGGGGCAGGTAAAAATGAGCAGTTCTTC. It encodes CASSEGAGKNEQFF.

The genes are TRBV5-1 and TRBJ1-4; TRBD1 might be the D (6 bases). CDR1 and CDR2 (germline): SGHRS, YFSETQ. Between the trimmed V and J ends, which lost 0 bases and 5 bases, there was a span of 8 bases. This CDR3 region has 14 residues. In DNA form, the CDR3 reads TGCGCCAGCAGCTTGGGGACAGACAATGAAAAACTGTTTTTT. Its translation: CASSLGTDNEKLFF.

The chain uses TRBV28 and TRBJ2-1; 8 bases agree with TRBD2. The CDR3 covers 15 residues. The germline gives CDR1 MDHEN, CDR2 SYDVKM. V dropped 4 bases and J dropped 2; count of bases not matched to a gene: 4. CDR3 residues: CASSSAGATYNEQFF. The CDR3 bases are TGTGCCAGCAGTTCAGCGGGGGCTACCTACAATGAGCAGTTCTTC. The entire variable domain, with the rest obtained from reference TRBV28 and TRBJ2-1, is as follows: DVKVTQSSRYLVKRTGEKVFLECVQDMDHENMFWYRQDPGLGLRLIYFSYDVKMKEKGDIPEGYSVSREKKERFSLILESASTNQTSMYLCASSSAGATYNEQFFGPGTRLTVL.